The following is a TCR beta chain sequence with its context. The repertoire was sequenced with immunoSEQ multiplex PCR; TCRdb's copy has only in-frame clones and lacks some. The sample lists roughly 150,000 clones; 80% to 90% were seen once. Trimming at V came to 4 bases and at J to 7 bases, leaving 8 bases not matched to a gene. Germline CDR1 is SGHKS and CDR2 is YYEKEE (reference sequence). The CDR3 loop spans 13 amino acids. The sample comes from a study of blood T cell repertoires in COVID-19. The overall study: The cDNA or gDNA used as material had been derived from T cells, B-cell-depleted T cells, or PBMCs.

The sequencing input was peripheral blood. This chain connects TRBV5-5 to TRBJ2-7; 7 bases agree with TRBD1. This receptor was obtained from a woman in her sixties or seventies with active COVID-19. The CDR3, as DNA: TGTGCCAGCAGCCGACAGGGCACGGGGGAGCAGTACTTC. Translated, it gives CASSRQGTGEQYF.